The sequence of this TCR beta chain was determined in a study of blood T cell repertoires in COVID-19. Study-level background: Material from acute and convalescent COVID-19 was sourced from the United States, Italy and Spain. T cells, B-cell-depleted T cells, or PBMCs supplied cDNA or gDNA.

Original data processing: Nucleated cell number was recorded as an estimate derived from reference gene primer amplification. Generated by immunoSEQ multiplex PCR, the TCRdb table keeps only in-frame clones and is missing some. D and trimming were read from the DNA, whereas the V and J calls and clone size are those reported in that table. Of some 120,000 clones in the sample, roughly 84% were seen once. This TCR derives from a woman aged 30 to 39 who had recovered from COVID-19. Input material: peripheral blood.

The CDR3 spells CASSPLTGPSLVRYNEQFF. Here the CDR3 DNA reads TGTGCCAGCAGTCCCTTGACAGGGCCTAGTCTAGTTCGATACAATGAGCAGTTCTTC. V and J are TRBV6-6 and TRBJ2-1; TRBD1 aligns across 7 bases. This CDR3 spans 19 amino acids. Germline V gives CDR1 MNHNY, CDR2 SVGAGI (reference sequence). V lost 5 bases and J lost 4; bases outside the gene matches: 20.